These 29 T cell receptor beta chains were sequenced from one sample in a study of shared clonotypes between healthy human individuals. The repertoire was sequenced with immunoSEQ multiplex PCR; TCRdb's copy has only in-frame clones and lacks some. The sample includes 850,000 to 1,100,000 clones, 77% of them seen just once. Sample: memory CD4+ T cells from PBMCs. The sample's subset: CD45RA-negative fraction. The origin of the receptors is a man younger than 30 in good health. Some clones in this sample may be carry-over from other donors' samples.

The genes are TRBV29-1 and TRBJ2-5; D uncertain. Germline V gene lookup returns CDR1 SQVTM and CDR2 ANQGSEA. This CDR3 is built from 12 residues. The V gene lost 4 bases and the J gene lost 5 bases, with 11 bases spanning the gap. The CDR3 sequence: CSVAVLRETQYF. DNA of the CDR3: TGCAGCGTTGCGGTTCTGAGGGAGACCCAGTACTTC.

The chain employs TRBV27 and TRBJ2-7; TRBD2 might be the D (6 bases). The CDR3 has 13 amino acids. Germline CDR1 and CDR2: MNHEY and SMNVEV (reference sequence). Trimming took 6 bases from V and 3 from J, leaving 12 bases between them. As DNA, the CDR3 is TGTGCCAGCAGCAGAGGGGAGGTCTACGAGCAGTACTTC. Translating gives CASSRGEVYEQYF.

The chain links TRBV7-9 to TRBJ1-4; D is possibly TRBD1 (6 bases). The germline gives CDR1 SEHNR, CDR2 FQNEAQ (reference sequence). This CDR3 is 14 amino acids long. The V end lost 5 bases, the J end lost 5 bases, and 12 bases lay between the germline ends. The CDR3 sequence is CASSVQGYNEKLFF. DNA of the CDR3: TGTGCCAGCAGCGTACAGGGATACAATGAAAAACTGTTTTTT.

The chain carries TRBV28 and TRBJ2-1; TRBD2 is a possible D gene (6 bases). Germline V lookup: CDR1 MDHEN, CDR2 SYDVKM. V gave up 3 bases and J gave up 4 bases, with 10 bases separating them. This CDR3 region has 14 residues. The CDR3 DNA reads TGTGCCAGCAGTTTCCCGGGAGCGTACAATGAGCAGTTCTTC. Its protein is CASSFPGAYNEQFF.

The chain joins TRBV6-1 to TRBJ2-7, with TRBD2 matching 10 bases. The V segment lost 8 bases and the J segment 2 bases; nucleotides outside the gene matches: 3. This CDR3 comprises 13 residues. The germline V gene has CDR1 MNHNS and CDR2 SASEGT. The CDR3 sequence: CASGTSETYEQYF. In DNA form, the CDR3 reads TGTGCCAGCGGGACTAGCGAAACCTACGAGCAGTACTTC.

A note on this clone: The same CDR3 can be traced to other DNA sequences in this sample. The rearrangement uses TRBV28 and TRBJ2-7; TRBD1 agrees at 9 bases. V was pared by 8 bases and J by 7 bases, with 9 bases of the junction left unmatched. CDR1 is MDHEN, CDR2 SYDVKM, per germline. There are 13 residues in the CDR3. CDR3 in DNA: TGTGCCAGCGCTACAGGGGGCTTATATGAGCAGTACTTC. Residues: CASATGGLYEQYF.

CDR3 bases: TGTGCCAGCAGTTTAGGGGCGGGTTCTGAAGCTTTCTTT. Its translation is CASSLGAGSEAFF. The V gene is TRBV28, the J gene TRBJ1-1; TRBD1 might be the D (5 bases). The CDR3 has 13 residues. Deletions cut 2 bases from V and 6 bases from J, with 10 bases between. The germline V gene has CDR1 MDHEN and CDR2 SYDVKM.

The chain links TRBV10-3 to TRBJ2-7; TRBD1 matches 8 bases. The CDR3 extends over 14 amino acids. Germline trimming cut 7 bases from V and 2 bases from J; bases unmatched to any gene: 7. CDR1 ENHRY and CDR2 SYGVKD come from the germline V gene. The CDR3 sequence is CAITQGQGTYEQYF. CDR3 sequence (DNA): TGTGCCATCACACAAGGACAGGGAACCTACGAGCAGTACTTC.

On this clone: Other DNA sequences in this sample translate to the same CDR3. The chain links TRBV5-6 to TRBJ2-5, with D unresolved. CDR3 length: 13 residues. Deletions cut 0 bases from V and 2 bases from J, with 5 bases between. The germline V gene has CDR1 SGHDT and CDR2 YYEEEE. CDR3 loop: CASSLGFQETQYF. Written as DNA, the CDR3 is TGTGCCAGCAGCTTGGGGTTTCAAGAGACCCAGTACTTC.

The chain joins TRBV27 to TRBJ2-3; 7 positions agree with TRBD1. This CDR3 region has 14 residues. The V segment lost 6 bases and the J segment 4 bases; nucleotides outside the gene matches: 7. Germline CDR1 MNHEY, CDR2 SMNVEV (reference sequence). CDR3 nucleotide sequence: TGTGCCAGCAGGAGACAGGGTGGCCCAGATACGCAGTATTTT. Its translation: CASRRQGGPDTQYF.

This sequence joins TRBV28 and TRBJ1-2; 9 nucleotides agree with TRBD1. Germline lookup yields CDR1 MDHEN and CDR2 SYDVKM. V shed 7 bases and J 7 bases; nucleotides not matched to a gene: 13. This CDR3 has 15 residues. CDR3 amino acids: CASNVPNRGQVGYTF. The CDR3 bases are TGTGCCAGCAACGTACCGAACAGGGGGCAGGTTGGCTACACCTTC.

The chain combines TRBV7-3 with TRBJ2-1; D is undetermined. Germline lookup yields CDR1 SGHTA and CDR2 FQGTGA. CDR3 length: 13 residues. Trimming pared 5 bases from V and 6 bases from J, leaving 11 bases between. CDR3 sequence: CASSLQWGNEQFF. As DNA, the CDR3 is TGTGCCAGCAGCCTACAGTGGGGCAATGAGCAGTTCTTC.

This clone was seen once. This rearrangement joins TRBV2 to TRBJ2-2; D might be TRBD1 (5 bases). Trimming cost V 6 bases and J 7 bases, with 15 bases left between them. Per germline, CDR1 SNHLY and CDR2 FYNNEI. This CDR3 region has 14 residues. The DNA for the CDR3 is TGTGCCAGCAGACTCTCAGGGTTTGTCGGGGAGCTGTTTTTT. Protein product: CASRLSGFVGELFF.

This clone has a handful of counts. V usage is TRBV5-1 and J usage is TRBJ1-1, with TRBD1 as a possible D gene (5 bases). Germline CDR1 and CDR2: SGHRS and YFSETQ. V lost 0 bases and J 1 base, leaving 13 bases between the germline ends. The CDR3 covers 16 residues. The CDR3, as DNA: TGCGCCAGCAGCTTGGTCAATCCAGGGCAGAACACTGAAGCTTTCTTT. Translation gives CASSLVNPGQNTEAFF. The full variable domain, rest sourced from reference TRBV5-1 and TRBJ1-1, is KAGVTQTPRYLIKTRGQQVTLSCSPISGHRSVSWYQQTPGQGLQFLFEYFSETQRNKGNFPGRFSGRQFSNSRSEMNVSTLELGDSALYLCASSLVNPGQNTEAFFGQGTRLTVV.

The chain recombines TRBV28 with TRBJ1-4; D is perhaps TRBD1 (5 bases). The CDR3 runs 14 residues. Trimming left V 6 bases short and J 8 bases short, with 16 bases between. Germline V gene data show CDR1 as MDHEN and CDR2 as SYDVKM. CDR3 bases: TGTGCCAGCAGGGGGGGAGCGGAATCCGAAAAACTGTTTTTT. It translates to CASRGGAESEKLFF.

The chain uses TRBV27 and TRBJ2-7; 7 positions agree with TRBD1. The V segment lost 8 bases and the J segment 5 bases; nucleotides outside the gene matches: 12. The CDR3 covers 14 residues. Germline CDR1 reads MNHEY; CDR2 reads SMNVEV (reference sequence). The CDR3 nucleotides read TGTGCCAGCCACCGCAGGGGGTACCTCGACGAGCAGTACTTC. This translates into CASHRRGYLDEQYF.

The chain recombines TRBV28 with TRBJ2-3, with 12 bases identical to TRBD1. The germline CDR1 and CDR2 sequences are MDHEN and SYDVKM. CDR3 length equals 15 residues. Trimming took 2 bases from V and 4 from J; bases not matched to a gene: 1. The CDR3 reads CASSLGTGGPDTQYF. CDR3 DNA: TGTGCCAGCAGTTTAGGGACAGGGGGCCCAGATACGCAGTATTTT.

This rearrangement joins TRBV18 to TRBJ2-3; no firm D call. This CDR3 region has 14 residues. V shed 0 bases and J shed 4 bases, with 8 bases lying between them. Germline values: CDR1 KGHSH, CDR2 LQKENI. The CDR3 region has the DNA TGTGCCAGCTCACCACCGTCCAGAGCAGATACGCAGTATTTT. Translated, it gives CASSPPSRADTQYF.

As concerns this clone: This specimen includes other DNA sequences encoding the same CDR3. This sequence joins TRBV7-2 and TRBJ2-7; 9 nucleotides match TRBD1. The CDR3 contains 13 residues. V gave up 5 bases and J gave up 7 bases; unmatched junction bases: 6. CDR1 SGHTA and CDR2 FQGNSA come from the germline V gene. The CDR3 DNA reads as TGTGCCAGCAGCCCCGGGACAGGGAGAGAGCAGTACTTC. Its translation is CASSPGTGREQYF. The whole variable domain, filled in from reference TRBV7-2 and TRBJ2-7, reads GAGVSQSPSNKVTEKGKDVELRCDPISGHTALYWYRQSLGQGLEFLIYFQGNSAPDKSGLPSDRFSAERTGGSVSTLTIQRTQQEDSAVYLCASSPGTGREQYFGPGTRLTVT.

The chain combines TRBV6-1 with TRBJ1-1; 7 bases are shared with TRBD1. Losses at the gene ends were 5 bases for V and 11 bases for J; bases not matched to a gene: 14. The germline CDR1 and CDR2 sequences are MNHNS and SASEGT. The CDR3 contains 14 residues. The CDR3 spells CASSKDVTGIAAFF. CDR3 in DNA: TGTGCCAGCAGTAAGGATGTGACAGGGATAGCGGCTTTCTTT.

This clone was counted between two and nine times. Additional DNA sequences in this sample encode the identical CDR3. The chain couples TRBV11-2 to TRBJ2-7, with 11 bases lining up with TRBD2. Germline CDR1 SGHAT, CDR2 FQNNGV. V gave up 4 bases and J gave up 0 bases; unmatched junction bases: 2. This CDR3 is built from 15 residues. The CDR3 loop reads CASSSLAGGSYEQYF. CDR3 sequence (DNA): TGTGCCAGCAGCTCCCTAGCGGGAGGCTCCTACGAGCAGTACTTC.

CDR3 protein: CASGSASSYNEQFF. The CDR3 DNA reads TGTGCCAGCGGTAGCGCCAGCTCCTACAATGAGCAGTTCTTC. The chain joins TRBV2 to TRBJ2-1; D is perhaps TRBD2 (5 bases). V dropped 8 bases and J dropped 0 bases, with 11 bases sitting between them. In germline, CDR1 is SNHLY, CDR2 FYNNEI. The length of the CDR3 is 14 residues.

The rearrangement joins TRBV18 to TRBJ2-5; the match to TRBD1 covers 7 bases. CDR3 length: 15 residues. Unmatched junction bases numbered 6, after V lost 1 base and J lost 4 bases. Germline V gives CDR1 KGHSH, CDR2 LQKENI. Written as DNA, the CDR3 is TGTGCCAGCTCACCACGACAGGGCTCGGGAGAGACCCAGTACTTC. It specifies CASSPRQGSGETQYF. The full variable domain, completed using reference TRBV18 and TRBJ2-5, is NAGVMQNPRHLVRRRGQEARLRCSPMKGHSHVYWYRQLPEEGLKFMVYLQKENIIDESGMPKERFSAEFPKEGPSILRIQQVVRGDSAAYFCASSPRQGSGETQYFGPGTRLLVL.

This clone was seen just once. The rearrangement links TRBV5-1 to TRBJ2-2; 10 bases are a match to TRBD2. V trimming: 5 bases; J trimming: 6 bases; junction bases outside the gene matches: 7. The CDR3 has 15 amino acids. CDR1 and CDR2 (germline): SGHRS, YFSETQ. CDR3 bases: TGCGCCAGCAGGGGGCTAGCGGGAGCTGCCGGGGAGCTGTTTTTT. Encoded protein: CASRGLAGAAGELFF.

The genes are TRBV7-3 and TRBJ2-2; D may be TRBD1 (6 bases). This CDR3 region has 14 residues. V lost 2 bases and J lost 6, with 10 bases in between. The germline V gene has CDR1 SGHTA and CDR2 FQGTGA. This chain's CDR3 is CASSLLQGAGELFF. CDR3 in DNA: TGTGCCAGCAGCTTATTACAGGGCGCCGGGGAGCTGTTTTTT. The variable domain in full, with the rest retrieved from reference TRBV7-3 and TRBJ2-2, is GAGVSQTPSNKVTEKGKYVELRCDPISGHTALYWYRQSLGQGPEFLIYFQGTGAADDSGLPNDRFFAVRPEGSVSTLKIQRTERGDSAVYLCASSLLQGAGELFFGEGSRLTVL.

The chain combines TRBV2 with TRBJ2-7; D gene uncertain. This CDR3 region has 12 residues. Germline V gene lookup returns CDR1 SNHLY and CDR2 FYNNEI. Trimming took 7 bases from V and 6 from J, leaving 13 bases between them. CDR3 in amino acids: CASNSHLAEQYF. The CDR3 DNA is TGTGCCAGCAACTCCCATCTGGCCGAGCAGTACTTC.

This clone was counted a few times. This chain uses TRBV4-3 with TRBJ1-6; no clear D. The V end was cut by 0 bases, the J end by 7 bases, with 16 bases between. CDR1 is LGHNA, CDR2 YSLEER, per germline. The CDR3 contains 17 residues. Here the CDR3 reads CASSQDRGFGGNSPLHF. In DNA form, the CDR3 reads TGCGCCAGCAGCCAAGATAGAGGCTTTGGTGGGAATTCACCCCTCCACTTT.

The rearrangement joins TRBV14 to TRBJ1-4; D gene unclear. V was clipped by 3 bases and J by 8 bases, with 16 bases between them. Looked up from germline, CDR1 is SGHDN and CDR2 is FVKESK. CDR3 size: 15 residues. This CDR3 is CASSQMTRKGEKLFF. CDR3 in DNA: TGTGCCAGCAGCCAGATGACCCGCAAGGGAGAAAAACTGTTTTTT.

This clone has only one observation. The genes are TRBV5-1 and TRBJ1-5; D is possibly TRBD1 (5 bases). The CDR3 spans 15 residues. Looked up from germline, CDR1 is SGHRS and CDR2 is YFSETQ. V was cut by 3 bases and J by 2 bases, with 12 bases left in between. Here the CDR3 reads CASSSTGGRNQPQHF. CDR3 DNA: TGCGCCAGCAGCTCGACGGGGGGTCGCAATCAGCCCCAGCATTTT.